Detailed here is one TCR beta chain. The antigen is not known. This sample was included in a study of T cell responses to AZD1222 COVID-19 vaccine. Some second doses came at about 4 weeks and others at about 12 weeks; these were pooled. The CDR3 runs 16 residues. The J segment lost 1 base and the V segment lost 8 bases, leaving 11 bases of the junction unmatched. Germline CDR1 and CDR2: MDHEN and SYDVKM. Clones were sequenced by immunoSEQ multiplex PCR, and TCRdb holds only the in-frame ones, with some missing. The profile shows approximately 170,000 clones, just over 90% of them singletons. Study outcomes and limitations: Among those given AZD1222, only five or six were seropositive at baseline. White British people made up most donors, females outnumbered males, and clonal diversity was possibly underestimated. The repertoires were collected only after the peak T cell response.

Sequenced material: peripheral blood, taken 28 days after the second AZD1222 dose. The origin of this receptor is an adult who received the AZD1222 COVID-19 vaccine. The chain uses TRBV28 and TRBJ2-3, with 8 bases fitting TRBD2. CDR3 residues: CASSVRGAAGTDTQYF. Here the CDR3 DNA reads TGTGCCAGCTCAGTGCGGGGGGCGGCTGGCACAGATACGCAGTATTTT.